Below, 25 T cell receptor beta chains from the same sample are listed, as sequenced in a study of neurological immune-mediated disorders. TCRdb fed the 5' RACE reads into MiXCR, producing one record per CDR3 protein. The sample shows 65,000 to 90,000 distinct CDR3 sequences, about 9.3% of them seen only once. The sequenced material came from PBMCs. The receptors derive from a man between 35 and 55 years old in good health.

Ten or more counts support this clonotype. The chain couples TRBV7-9 to TRBJ1-4, with D unclear. The germline V gene has CDR1 SEHNR and CDR2 FQNEAQ (reference sequence). The CDR3 loop spans 15 amino acids. With 1 base removed from V and 4 bases from J, the gap between germline ends came to 10 bases. DNA for the CDR3: TGTGCCAGCAGCTTAGGGGCAGCTATTAATGAAAAACTGTTTTTT. Protein sequence: CASSLGAAINEKLFF.

Many counts were recorded for this clonotype. The genes are TRBV9 and TRBJ2-2, with 8 bases aligning to TRBD1. This CDR3 is 13 amino acids long. Germline V gene lookup returns CDR1 SGDLS and CDR2 YYNGEE. The junction had 1 base not matched to a gene; V was cut back by 4 bases and J by 5 bases. CDR3 bases: TGTGCCAGCAGCAGACAGGGGACCGGGGAGCTGTTTTTT. Encoded protein: CASSRQGTGELFF.

This clonotype showed up many times. This chain links TRBV20-1 with TRBJ2-1; D not certain. Trimming pared 0 bases from V and 1 base from J, leaving 13 bases between. Germline CDR1 is DFQATT and CDR2 is SNEGSKA (reference sequence). The CDR3 has 16 residues. CDR3 sequence (DNA): TGCAGTGCTAGAGATTTAGAAGTGTATTCCTACAATGAGCAGTTCTTC. Translating gives CSARDLEVYSYNEQFF.

This clonotype was counted ten times or more. The chain carries TRBV12-3 or TRBV12-4 and TRBJ1-3, with TRBD1 as a possible D gene (5 bases). The CDR3 totals 16 residues. V lost 3 bases and J lost 0, with 12 bases in between. CDR3 DNA: TGTGCCAGCAGTTTTTTCACGGACAACTCTGGAAACACCATATATTTT. It codes for CASSFFTDNSGNTIYF.

The chain carries TRBV5-1 and TRBJ2-7; 9 positions match TRBD1. The germline gives CDR1 SGHRS, CDR2 YFSETQ. V dropped 4 bases and J dropped 4; count of bases not matched to a gene: 9. The CDR3 is 15 residues long. CDR3 DNA sequence: TGCGCCAGCAGCACTGCCGGGACAGGGAGATACGAGCAGTACTTC. It is translated as CASSTAGTGRYEQYF.

This clonotype was seen ten or more times. The V gene is TRBV9, the J gene TRBJ2-3; no clear D gene. V lost 3 bases to trimming and J lost 3 bases, with 17 bases between them. The germline gives CDR1 SGDLS, CDR2 YYNGEE. CDR3 length equals 16 residues. DNA for the CDR3: TGTGCCAGCAGCGACCCCTTAATTGAATTAACAGATACGCAGTATTTT. Protein sequence: CASSDPLIELTDTQYF.

This clonotype has more than one count but fewer than ten. CDR3 nucleotide sequence: TGTGCCACCACCCGTAACCAGGGGGGCAAGCAGTTCTTC. Translated: CATTRNQGGKQFF. The V gene is TRBV12-3 or TRBV12-4, the J gene TRBJ2-1, with D maybe TRBD1 (7 bases). The CDR3 covers 13 residues. V lost 10 bases to trimming and J lost 11 bases, with 21 bases between them.

This clonotype was seen ten or more times. The CDR3 coding sequence is TGTGCCAGCAGTTTAGAGCCCAGCAATCAGCCCCAGCATTTT. Its translation: CASSLEPSNQPQHF. The chain has TRBV27 and TRBJ1-5; D is unresolved. Trimming shortened V by 2 bases and J by 1 base, and 6 bases separated the two germline ends. CDR1 is MNHEY, CDR2 SMNVEV, per germline (reference sequence). This CDR3 has 14 amino acids.

This clonotype has a count of ten or more. The chain couples TRBV5-1 to TRBJ2-1; no clear D gene. Trimming removed 1 base from V and 2 bases from J, with 10 bases in between. CDR3 length equals 15 residues. Germline CDR1 and CDR2: SGHRS and YFSETQ. The CDR3 region has the DNA TGCGCCAGCAGCTTGAGCGAGCGCCCCTACAATGAGCAGTTCTTC. Translated, it gives CASSLSERPYNEQFF.

This clonotype was observed many times. The genes are TRBV20-1 and TRBJ2-3; no clear D. In germline, CDR1 is DFQATT, CDR2 SNEGSKA (reference sequence). Trimming took 6 bases from V and 5 from J, leaving 9 bases between them. There are 11 residues in the CDR3. CDR3 bases: TGCAGTGCCCCCTCGGGAGATACGCAGTATTTT. Protein: CSAPSGDTQYF.

This clonotype was seen many times. The V gene is TRBV28, the J gene TRBJ2-2; D is perhaps TRBD1 or TRBD2 (5 bases each). V was pared by 6 bases and J by 5 bases, with 13 bases between. CDR1 and CDR2 from the germline V gene are MDHEN and SYDVKM. The CDR3 contains 14 residues. The DNA for the CDR3 is TGTGCCAGCAGGCCCGGGACGTATACCGGGGAGCTGTTTTTT. It translates to CASRPGTYTGELFF.

The table lists this clonotype with many counts. The chain links TRBV20-1 to TRBJ2-3; TRBD2 matches at 9 bases. The CDR3 runs to 16 residues. Per the germline V gene, CDR1 is DFQATT and CDR2 is SNEGSKA (reference sequence). V shed 6 bases, J shed 2 bases, and the junction held 12 bases outside the gene matches. CDR3 bases: TGCAGTGCCCCAGATATCGCGGGGGGGGTCACAGATACGCAGTATTTT. This sequence encodes CSAPDIAGGVTDTQYF.

The table lists this clonotype with many counts. The V and J genes are TRBV5-1 and TRBJ2-3; D ambiguous. CDR1 and CDR2 from the germline V gene are SGHRS and YFSETQ. Trimming left V 0 bases short and J 0 bases short, with 29 bases between. The CDR3 loop spans 22 amino acids. The CDR3 is CASSLAGLVGYLDKESTDTQYF. The CDR3 nucleotides read TGCGCCAGCAGCTTGGCTGGTTTAGTGGGCTACTTGGATAAAGAAAGCACAGATACGCAGTATTTT.

This clonotype was found many times. V and J are TRBV6-6 and TRBJ1-1, with D unclear. The CDR3 spans 13 residues. The V gene lost 5 bases and the J gene lost 3 bases, with 10 bases spanning the gap. From germline, CDR1 is MNHNY and CDR2 SVGAGI (reference sequence). CDR3 in amino acids: CASSHIWDTEAFF. The CDR3 DNA reads as TGTGCCAGCAGTCACATCTGGGACACTGAAGCTTTCTTT.

This clonotype was picked up many times. V gene TRBV14 combines with J gene TRBJ2-1, with 9 bases lining up with TRBD2. Trimming took 4 bases from V and 5 from J; bases not matched to a gene: 9. The V gene's germline CDR1 is SGHDN and CDR2 FVKESK. The CDR3 totals 16 residues. CDR3 coding DNA: TGTGCCAGCAGCCCCCTTAGCGGGAGAGACGACAATGAGCAGTTCTTC. It codes for CASSPLSGRDDNEQFF.

This clonotype came up a few times. V and J are TRBV18 and TRBJ2-5, with no clear D. V gave up 0 bases and J gave up 4 bases, with 18 bases separating them. This CDR3 is 17 amino acids long. Germline assignment: CDR1 KGHSH and CDR2 LQKENI. This chain's CDR3 is CASSPPLGEEWGETQYF. The CDR3 coding sequence is TGTGCCAGCTCACCACCGTTAGGAGAGGAATGGGGAGAGACCCAGTACTTC.

The sample holds many counts of this clonotype. The chain recombines TRBV5-1 with TRBJ2-7; 10 bases line up with TRBD1. Germline CDR1 is SGHRS and CDR2 is YFSETQ. CDR3 length: 16 residues. The trim removed 3 bases at V and 1 base at J, leaving 7 bases unmatched. The CDR3 sequence is CASSSGDRGGSYEQYF. The DNA of the CDR3 is TGCGCCAGCAGCTCCGGGGACAGGGGTGGGTCCTACGAGCAGTACTTC.

In this sample, this clonotype turned up many times. The chain combines TRBV12-3 or TRBV12-4 with TRBJ2-7, with D unresolved. There are 13 residues in the CDR3. V lost 3 bases and J lost 2, with 8 bases in between. The CDR3 protein is CASSLNLPYEQYF. The CDR3 nucleotides read TGTGCCAGCAGTTTGAATCTACCCTACGAGCAGTACTTC.

The chain couples TRBV7-9 to TRBJ1-2; D gene uncertain. Germline V gene lookup returns CDR1 SEHNR and CDR2 FQNEAQ (reference sequence). Trimming took 4 bases from V and 7 from J, leaving 10 bases between them. The CDR3 length is 12 residues. CDR3 nucleotide sequence: TGTGCCAGCAGCTCGGACCCACTTGGCTACACCTTC. Translation gives CASSSDPLGYTF. The full variable domain, its missing parts supplied by reference TRBV7-9 and TRBJ1-2, is DTGVSQNPRHKITKRGQNVTFRCDPISEHNRLYWYRQTLGQGPEFLTYFQNEAQLEKSRLLSDRFSAERPKGSFSTLEIQRTEQGDSAMYLCASSSDPLGYTFGSGTRLTVV.

The V call is TRBV10-3, the J call TRBJ2-5; 8 bases line up with TRBD1. With 0 bases clipped from V and 2 bases from J, the junction kept 14 bases outside the gene matches. This CDR3 has 19 residues. Germline V gives CDR1 ENHRY, CDR2 SYGVKD. CDR3 coding DNA: TGTGCCATCAGTGAGTCTGGCGGACAGGGACCAATTCTACAAGAGACCCAGTACTTC. Translation gives CAISESGGQGPILQETQYF.

This clonotype was detected many times. The chain has TRBV7-2 and TRBJ2-5, with 9 bases aligning to TRBD1. The germline V gene has CDR1 SGHTA and CDR2 FQGNSA. The CDR3 runs 15 residues. Germline trimming cut 4 bases from V and 5 bases from J; bases unmatched to any gene: 8. The CDR3 DNA reads TGTGCCAGCAGCTACGGGACAGGGCGGTGGGAGACCCAGTACTTC. Protein sequence: CASSYGTGRWETQYF.

This clonotype was counted at least ten times. This chain joins TRBV20-1 and TRBJ2-5; D perhaps matches TRBD1 (5 bases). Germline CDR1 reads DFQATT; CDR2 reads SNEGSKA (reference sequence). The CDR3 spans 13 residues. Trimming took 3 bases from V and 3 from J, leaving 11 bases between them. CDR3 sequence (DNA): TGCAGTGCTAGGCCCTTGACAGAAGAGACCCAGTACTTC. Protein sequence: CSARPLTEETQYF.

This clonotype was recorded at least ten times. The chain employs TRBV5-1 and TRBJ2-7; D unclear. This CDR3 is 14 amino acids long. Germline V gene sequence: CDR1 SGHRS, CDR2 YFSETQ. With 0 bases removed from V and 2 bases from J, the gap between germline ends came to 9 bases. The CDR3 loop is CASSLAPPTYEQYF. CDR3 nucleotide sequence: TGCGCCAGCAGCTTGGCCCCTCCAACCTACGAGCAGTACTTC. The entire variable domain, with the rest obtained from reference TRBV5-1 and TRBJ2-7, is as follows: KAGVTQTPRYLIKTRGQQVTLSCSPISGHRSVSWYQQTPGQGLQFLFEYFSETQRNKGNFPGRFSGRQFSNSRSEMNVSTLELGDSALYLCASSLAPPTYEQYFGPGTRLTVT.

This clonotype has at least ten counts. The rearrangement links TRBV28 to TRBJ2-3, with D possibly matching TRBD2 (6 bases). The CDR3 loop spans 16 amino acids. V shed 6 bases and J shed 2 bases, with 18 bases lying between them. Germline assignment: CDR1 MDHEN and CDR2 SYDVKM. CDR3: CASSHGEDLLTDTQYF. CDR3 nucleotides: TGTGCCAGCAGCCACGGGGAGGACTTGCTCACAGATACGCAGTATTTT.

This clonotype was seen many times. The chain combines TRBV20-1 with TRBJ1-4, with unresolved D. The V gene lost 3 bases and the J gene lost 0 bases, with 11 bases spanning the gap. The CDR3 is 15 residues long. CDR1 and CDR2 (germline): DFQATT, SNEGSKA (reference sequence). Here the CDR3 reads CSASLGSSTNEKLFF. DNA of the CDR3: TGCAGTGCTAGTCTGGGGTCTTCAACTAATGAAAAACTGTTTTTT.